The 11 T cell receptor beta chains below were found in one sample sequenced in a study of long-term antiretroviral therapy in people with HIV. Assay version v3.0 of immunoSEQ was used, and it was run at survey level. Only in-frame clones appear in the TCRdb table, and some are missing; sequencing was by immunoSEQ multiplex PCR. The repertoire consists of 30,000 to 45,000 clones, with 80% occurring once and the leading ten covering approximately 5.5%. The sample here was unsorted PBMCs, taken 3.4 years after starting antiretroviral therapy. The receptors were sampled from a man aged 25 to 40 with HIV.

The chain joins TRBV7-9 to TRBJ2-7; 8 nucleotides align to TRBD1. V gave up 0 bases and J gave up 0 bases; unmatched junction bases: 7. CDR3 length: 17 amino acids. CDR1 and CDR2 from the germline V gene are SEHNR and FQNEAQ (reference sequence). Written as DNA, the CDR3 is TGTGCCAGCAGCTTAGCTGAGGGCGACAGGGGCTCCTACGAGCAGTACTTC. It is translated as CASSLAEGDRGSYEQYF.

The rearrangement joins TRBV21-1 to TRBJ2-7. TRBV21-1 is annotated as a pseudogene. This CDR3 region has 18 residues. Written as DNA, the CDR3 is TGTGCCAGCAGCAAGGAAGTGGTGGATAGCCAGGGAGTCCACGAGCAGTACTTC. Residues: CASSKEVVDSQGVHEQYF.

This clone has only a few counts. A junction boundary mismatches the germline segment, possibly from a read error. V usage is TRBV7-2 and J usage is TRBJ1-2, with TRBD1 as a possible D gene (5 bases). The CDR3 covers 13 residues. Germline V gives CDR1 SGHTA, CDR2 FQGNSA. The CDR3 loop reads CASSLRREDGYTF. For the CDR3, the DNA is TGTGCCAGCAGCTTACGCAGGGAGGATGGTTACACCTTC.

The chain employs TRBV5-1 and TRBJ2-7, with 10 nucleotides matching TRBD2. Germline trimming cut 0 bases from V and 7 bases from J; bases unmatched to any gene: 13. CDR3 length: 17 amino acids. CDR1 and CDR2 from the germline V gene are SGHRS and YFSETQ. Written as DNA, the CDR3 is TGCGCCAGCAGCTTGGGGGCCCGAGCGGGAGGGCCGAGTGAGCAGTACTTC. This codes for CASSLGARAGGPSEQYF.

As concerns this clone: Compared with germline, one end of the junction differs, possibly owing to a read error. The chain is built from TRBV9 and TRBJ2-1; D is possibly TRBD2 (6 bases). The CDR3 contains 13 residues. The germline CDR1 and CDR2 sequences are SGDLS and YYNGEE. The CDR3 bases are TGTGCCAGCAGCCCGACTAGTCAATCGCGTCCGGTCTTC. Protein product: CASSPTSQSRPVF.

The rearrangement links TRBV10-3 to TRBJ2-3; no definite D call. CDR1 and CDR2 (germline): ENHRY, SYGVKD. The CDR3 covers 12 residues. V lost 6 bases, J lost 1 base, and 5 bases lay in between. The CDR3 DNA reads TGTGCCATCAGCTCACGCACAGATACGCAGTATTTT. Amino acids: CAISSRTDTQYF.

The chain joins TRBV19 to TRBJ2-1; 11 bases fit TRBD2. The V and J ends lost 5 bases and 4 bases, in that order; junction bases with no gene match: 16. Germline V gene lookup returns CDR1 LNHDA and CDR2 SQIVND (reference sequence). The CDR3 totals 19 residues. The CDR3 DNA reads TGTGCCAGTAGTGGGCCGGTAGTTAGCGGGAGGGCCCATTACAATGAGCAGTTCTTC. Translation gives CASSGPVVSGRAHYNEQFF.

This clone was observed a single time. The chain carries TRBV27 and TRBJ2-6; no reliable D call. The ends were cut back, 3 bases at V and 4 bases at J, with 4 bases in the middle. CDR3 length equals 13 residues. Germline CDR1 reads MNHEY; CDR2 reads SMNVEV (reference sequence). The CDR3 reads CASSLSGANVLTF. The CDR3 DNA reads TGTGCCAGCAGTTTGTCCGGGGCCAACGTCCTGACTTTC.

This chain connects TRBV7-2 to TRBJ1-1, with TRBD1 matching 9 bases. Germline V gene sequence: CDR1 SGHTA, CDR2 FQGNSA. The V segment lost 5 bases and the J segment 6 bases; nucleotides outside the gene matches: 4. This CDR3 is built from 13 residues. In nucleotides, the CDR3 is TGTGCCAGCAGCGCGGACAGGGGAGCTGAAGCTTTCTTT. Amino acids: CASSADRGAEAFF.

The chain carries TRBV28 and TRBJ2-4; possibly TRBD1 or TRBD2 for D (5 bases each). V was clipped by 5 bases and J by 4 bases, with 9 bases between them. CDR3 length: 13 residues. Germline assignment: CDR1 MDHEN and CDR2 SYDVKM. The DNA of the CDR3 is TGTGCCAGCAGTCGGGACGGTAAAAACATTCAGTACTTC. Translation gives CASSRDGKNIQYF.

V gene TRBV6-6 combines with J gene TRBJ1-1, with D maybe TRBD1 (6 bases). CDR1 and CDR2 from the germline V gene are MNHNY and SVGAGI (reference sequence). Trimming shortened V by 6 bases and J by 5 bases, and 13 bases separated the two germline ends. CDR3 length equals 13 residues. In DNA form, the CDR3 reads TGTGCCAGCAGCAAGCGACAGGAGACTGAAGCTTTCTTT. This sequence encodes CASSKRQETEAFF.